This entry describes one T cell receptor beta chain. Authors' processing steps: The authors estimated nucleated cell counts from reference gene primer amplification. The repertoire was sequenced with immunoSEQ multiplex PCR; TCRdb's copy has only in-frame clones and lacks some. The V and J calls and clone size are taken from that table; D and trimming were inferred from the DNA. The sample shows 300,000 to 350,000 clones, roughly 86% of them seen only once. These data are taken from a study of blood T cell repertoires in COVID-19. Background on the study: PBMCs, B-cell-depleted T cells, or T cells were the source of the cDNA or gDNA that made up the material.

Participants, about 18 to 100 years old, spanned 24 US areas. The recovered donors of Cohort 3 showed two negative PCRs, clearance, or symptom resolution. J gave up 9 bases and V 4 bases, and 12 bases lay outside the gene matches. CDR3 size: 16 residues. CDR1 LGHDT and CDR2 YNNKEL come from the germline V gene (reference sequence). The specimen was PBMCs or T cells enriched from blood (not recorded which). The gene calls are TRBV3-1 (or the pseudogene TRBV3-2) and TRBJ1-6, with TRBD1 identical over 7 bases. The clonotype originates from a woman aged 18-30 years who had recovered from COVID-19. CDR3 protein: CASSPNQGVRLSPLHF. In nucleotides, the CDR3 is TGTGCCAGCAGCCCTAACCAGGGGGTTCGCCTTTCACCCCTCCACTTT.